These 4 T cell receptor beta chains came from one sample sequenced in a study of blood T cell repertoires in COVID-19. Generated by immunoSEQ multiplex PCR, the TCRdb table keeps only in-frame clones and is missing some. The sample holds more than 350,000 clones, roughly 88% seen once. Sequenced input: PBMCs or T cells enriched from blood (not recorded which). The receptor set was obtained from a woman between 18 and 29 years old who had been exposed to COVID-19.

V is TRBV5-1 and J is TRBJ1-2, with 11 nucleotides matching TRBD1. Trimming took 0 bases from V and 8 from J; bases not matched to a gene: 6. In germline, CDR1 is SGHRS, CDR2 YFSETQ. The CDR3 is made up of 15 amino acids. CDR3 sequence (DNA): TGCGCCAGCAGCTTGGGGACAGGGGGCGCGGAAGGCTACACCTTC. This gives the protein CASSLGTGGAEGYTF.

V usage is TRBV4-1 and J usage is TRBJ2-3; 7 bases are a match to TRBD2. The V gene's germline CDR1 is MGHRA and CDR2 YSYEKL. The CDR3 runs to 16 residues. Unmatched junction bases numbered 14, after V lost 5 bases and J lost 6 bases. CDR3 sequence reads: CASSSRGSGLGDTQYF. The DNA for the CDR3 is TGCGCCAGCAGCTCCCGGGGTAGCGGGTTGGGGGATACGCAGTATTTT.

V is TRBV6-5 and J is TRBJ1-1, with D hard to call. This CDR3 has 14 amino acids. Germline V CDR1 and CDR2: MNHEY, SVGAGI. V was cut by 3 bases and J by 6 bases, with 14 bases left in between. CDR3 amino acids: CASSYPGGHAEAFF. The CDR3 bases are TGTGCCAGCAGTTATCCGGGAGGGCACGCTGAAGCTTTCTTT.

This chain connects TRBV10-2 to TRBJ2-5; 12 bases are a match to TRBD2. Germline V gene sequence: CDR1 WSHSY, CDR2 SAAADI. The CDR3 is made up of 16 amino acids. V lost 3 bases and J lost 5; bases outside the gene matches: 7. The CDR3: CASSDQLAGGEETQYF. CDR3 in DNA: TGCGCCAGCAGTGATCAACTAGCGGGAGGAGAGGAGACCCAGTACTTC.